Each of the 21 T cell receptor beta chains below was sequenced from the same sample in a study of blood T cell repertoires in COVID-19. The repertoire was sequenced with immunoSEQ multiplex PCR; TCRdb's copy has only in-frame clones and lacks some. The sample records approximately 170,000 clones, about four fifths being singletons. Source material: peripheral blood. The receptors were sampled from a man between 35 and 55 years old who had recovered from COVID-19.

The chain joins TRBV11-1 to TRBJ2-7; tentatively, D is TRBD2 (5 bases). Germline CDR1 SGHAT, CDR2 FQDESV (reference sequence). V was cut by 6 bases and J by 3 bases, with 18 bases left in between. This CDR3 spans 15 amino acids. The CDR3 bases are TGTGCCAGCAGTACGACGGCACTTAGCGACTACGAGCAGTACTTC. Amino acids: CASSTTALSDYEQYF.

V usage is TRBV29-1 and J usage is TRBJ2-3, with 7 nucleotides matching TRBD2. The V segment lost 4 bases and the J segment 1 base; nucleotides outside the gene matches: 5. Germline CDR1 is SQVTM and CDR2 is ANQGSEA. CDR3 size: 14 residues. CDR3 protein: CSVGGGSGTDTQYF. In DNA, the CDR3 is TGCAGCGTTGGCGGGGGATCGGGCACAGATACGCAGTATTTT.

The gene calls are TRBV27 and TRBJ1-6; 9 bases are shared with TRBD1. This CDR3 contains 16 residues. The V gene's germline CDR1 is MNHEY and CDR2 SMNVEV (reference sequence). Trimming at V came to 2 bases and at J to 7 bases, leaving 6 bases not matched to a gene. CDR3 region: CASSLTGGAENSPLHF. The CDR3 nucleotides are TGTGCCAGCAGTTTAACAGGGGGCGCAGAGAATTCACCCCTCCACTTT.

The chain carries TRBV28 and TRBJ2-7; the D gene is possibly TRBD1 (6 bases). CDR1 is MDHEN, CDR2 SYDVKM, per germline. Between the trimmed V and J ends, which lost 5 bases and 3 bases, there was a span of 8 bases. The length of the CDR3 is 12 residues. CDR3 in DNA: TGTGCCAGCAGTCGACAGGACTACGAGCAGTACTTC. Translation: CASSRQDYEQYF.

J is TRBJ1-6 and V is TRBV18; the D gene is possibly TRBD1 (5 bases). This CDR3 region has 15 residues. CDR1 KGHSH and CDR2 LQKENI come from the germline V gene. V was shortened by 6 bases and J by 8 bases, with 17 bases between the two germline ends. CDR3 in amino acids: CASSPVPREDSPLHF. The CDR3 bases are TGTGCCAGCTCCCCGGTCCCCAGGGAGGATTCACCCCTCCACTTT.

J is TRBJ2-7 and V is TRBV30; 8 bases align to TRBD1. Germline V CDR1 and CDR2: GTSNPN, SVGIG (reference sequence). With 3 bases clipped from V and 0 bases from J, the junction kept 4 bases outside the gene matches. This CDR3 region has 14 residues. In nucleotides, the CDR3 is TGTGCCTGGAGGGCAGGGGGCAGCTCCTACGAGCAGTACTTC. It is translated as CAWRAGGSSYEQYF. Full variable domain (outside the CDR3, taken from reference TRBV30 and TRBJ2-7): SQTIHQWPATLVQPVGSPLSLECTVEGTSNPNLYWYRQAAGRGLQLLFYSVGIGQISSEVPQNLSASRPQDRQFILSSKKLLLSDSGFYLCAWRAGGSSYEQYFGPGTRLTVT.

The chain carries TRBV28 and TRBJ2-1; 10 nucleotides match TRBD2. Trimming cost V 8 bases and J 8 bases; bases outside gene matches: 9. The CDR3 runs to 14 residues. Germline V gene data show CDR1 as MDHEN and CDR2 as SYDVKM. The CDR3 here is CASAGTSESHEQFF. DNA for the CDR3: TGTGCCAGCGCCGGGACTAGCGAGTCCCATGAGCAGTTCTTC.

The CDR3 coding sequence is TGTGCCAGCAAAAAAAGCGGTAGCTCCTACAATGAGCAGTTCTTC. Translating gives CASKKSGSSYNEQFF. The chain combines TRBV27 with TRBJ2-1; D may be TRBD2 (5 bases). This CDR3 is 15 amino acids long. The V end lost 7 bases, the J end lost 0 bases, and 13 bases lay between the germline ends. Germline values: CDR1 MNHEY, CDR2 SMNVEV (reference sequence).

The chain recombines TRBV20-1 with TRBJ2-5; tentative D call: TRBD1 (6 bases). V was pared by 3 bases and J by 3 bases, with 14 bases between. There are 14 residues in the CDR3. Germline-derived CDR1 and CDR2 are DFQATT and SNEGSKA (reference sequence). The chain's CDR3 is CSASWGQLKETQYF. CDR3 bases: TGCAGTGCTAGTTGGGGACAACTCAAAGAGACCCAGTACTTC.

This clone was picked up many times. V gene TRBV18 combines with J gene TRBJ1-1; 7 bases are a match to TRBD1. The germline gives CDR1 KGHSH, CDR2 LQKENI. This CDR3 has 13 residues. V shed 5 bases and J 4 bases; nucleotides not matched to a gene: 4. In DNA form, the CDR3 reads TGTGCCAGCTCAGCCTACAGGGGCACTGAAGCTTTCTTT. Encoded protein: CASSAYRGTEAFF.

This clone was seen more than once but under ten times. The CDR3 protein is CASSVGYGAPSGQETQYF. DNA of the CDR3: TGTGCCAGCAGCGTAGGATACGGCGCGCCTAGCGGGCAAGAGACCCAGTACTTC. V is TRBV9 and J is TRBJ2-5; 8 bases map to TRBD2. Trimming took 0 bases from V and 2 from J; bases not matched to a gene: 12. The germline V gene has CDR1 SGDLS and CDR2 YYNGEE. The CDR3 totals 18 residues.

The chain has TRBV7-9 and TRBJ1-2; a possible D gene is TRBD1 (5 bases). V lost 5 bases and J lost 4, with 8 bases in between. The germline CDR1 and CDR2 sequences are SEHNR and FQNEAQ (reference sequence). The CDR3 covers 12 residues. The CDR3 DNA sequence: TGTGCCAGCAGCCGGACACTCTATGGCTACACCTTC. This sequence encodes CASSRTLYGYTF. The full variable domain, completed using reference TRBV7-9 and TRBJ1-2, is DTGVSQNPRHKITKRGQNVTFRCDPISEHNRLYWYRQTLGQGPEFLTYFQNEAQLEKSRLLSDRFSAERPKGSFSTLEIQRTEQGDSAMYLCASSRTLYGYTFGSGTRLTVV.

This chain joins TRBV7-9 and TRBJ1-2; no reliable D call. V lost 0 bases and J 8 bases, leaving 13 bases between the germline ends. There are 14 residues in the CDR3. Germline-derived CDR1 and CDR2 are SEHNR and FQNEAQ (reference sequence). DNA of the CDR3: TGTGCCAGCAGCTTAGCTTTAGCCGTCGAGGGCTACACCTTC. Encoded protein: CASSLALAVEGYTF.

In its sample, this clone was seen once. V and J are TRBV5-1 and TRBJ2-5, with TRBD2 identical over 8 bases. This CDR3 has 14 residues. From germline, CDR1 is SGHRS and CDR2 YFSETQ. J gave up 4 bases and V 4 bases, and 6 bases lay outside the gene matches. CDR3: CASSGAGAGETQYF. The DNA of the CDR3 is TGCGCCAGCAGCGGAGCGGGAGCCGGAGAGACCCAGTACTTC.

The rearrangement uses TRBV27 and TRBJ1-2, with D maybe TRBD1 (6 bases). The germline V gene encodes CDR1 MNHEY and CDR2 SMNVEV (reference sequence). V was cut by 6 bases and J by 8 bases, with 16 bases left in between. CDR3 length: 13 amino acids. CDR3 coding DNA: TGTGCCAGCAGCTTAACAGGGTTTAGAGGCTACACCTTC. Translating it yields CASSLTGFRGYTF.

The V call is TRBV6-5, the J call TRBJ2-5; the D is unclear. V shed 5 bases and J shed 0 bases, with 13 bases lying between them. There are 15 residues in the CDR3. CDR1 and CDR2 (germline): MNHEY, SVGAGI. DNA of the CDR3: TGTGCCAGCAGTCCCTCTCGACTCAACCAAGAGACCCAGTACTTC. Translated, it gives CASSPSRLNQETQYF.

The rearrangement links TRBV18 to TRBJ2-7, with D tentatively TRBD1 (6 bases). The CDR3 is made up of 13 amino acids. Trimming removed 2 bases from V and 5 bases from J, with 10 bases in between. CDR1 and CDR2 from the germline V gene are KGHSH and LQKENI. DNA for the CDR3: TGTGCCAGCTCACCAGACAGGCCGGACGAGCAGTACTTC. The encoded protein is CASSPDRPDEQYF.

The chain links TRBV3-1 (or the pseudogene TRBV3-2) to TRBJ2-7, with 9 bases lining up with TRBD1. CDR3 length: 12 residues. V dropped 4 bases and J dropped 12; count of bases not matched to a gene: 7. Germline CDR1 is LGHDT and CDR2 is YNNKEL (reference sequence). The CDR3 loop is CASSRDRVLMYF. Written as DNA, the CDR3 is TGTGCCAGCAGCCGGGACAGGGTTTTGATGTACTTC.

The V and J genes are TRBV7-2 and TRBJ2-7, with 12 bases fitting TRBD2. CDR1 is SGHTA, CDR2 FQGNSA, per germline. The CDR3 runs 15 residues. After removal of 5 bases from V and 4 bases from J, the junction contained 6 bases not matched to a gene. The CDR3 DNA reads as TGTGCCAGCAGCAAACTAGCGGGAGGCTCATACGAGCAGTACTTC. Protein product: CASSKLAGGSYEQYF.

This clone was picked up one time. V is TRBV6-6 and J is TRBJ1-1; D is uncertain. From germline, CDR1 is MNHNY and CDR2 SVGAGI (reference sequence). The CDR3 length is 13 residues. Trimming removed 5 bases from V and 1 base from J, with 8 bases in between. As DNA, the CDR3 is TGTGCCAGCAGTGCACTCGCGAACACTGAAGCTTTCTTT. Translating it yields CASSALANTEAFF.

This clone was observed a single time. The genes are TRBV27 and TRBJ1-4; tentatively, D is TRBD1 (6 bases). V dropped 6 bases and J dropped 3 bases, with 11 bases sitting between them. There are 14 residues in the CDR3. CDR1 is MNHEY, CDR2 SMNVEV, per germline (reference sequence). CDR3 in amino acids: CASSPDRSNEKLFF. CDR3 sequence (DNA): TGTGCCAGCAGCCCGGACAGATCTAATGAAAAACTGTTTTTT.